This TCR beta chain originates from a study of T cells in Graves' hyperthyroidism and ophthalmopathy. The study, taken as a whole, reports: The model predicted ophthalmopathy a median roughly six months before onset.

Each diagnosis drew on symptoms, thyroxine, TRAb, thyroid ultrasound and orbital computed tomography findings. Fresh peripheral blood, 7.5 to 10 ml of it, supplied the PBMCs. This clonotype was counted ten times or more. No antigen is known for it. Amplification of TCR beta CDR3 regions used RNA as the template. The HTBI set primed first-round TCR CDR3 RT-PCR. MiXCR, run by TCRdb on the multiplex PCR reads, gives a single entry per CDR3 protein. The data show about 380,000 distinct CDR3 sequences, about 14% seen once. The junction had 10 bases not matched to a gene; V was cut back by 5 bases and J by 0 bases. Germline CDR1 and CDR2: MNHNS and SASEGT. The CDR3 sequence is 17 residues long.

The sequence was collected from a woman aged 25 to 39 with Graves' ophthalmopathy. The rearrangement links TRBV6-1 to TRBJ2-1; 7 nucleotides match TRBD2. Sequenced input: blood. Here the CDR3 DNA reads TGTGCCAGCAGTTCGAGTTTAGCGGGCGCCTCCTACAATGAGCAGTTCTTC. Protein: CASSSSLAGASYNEQFF.